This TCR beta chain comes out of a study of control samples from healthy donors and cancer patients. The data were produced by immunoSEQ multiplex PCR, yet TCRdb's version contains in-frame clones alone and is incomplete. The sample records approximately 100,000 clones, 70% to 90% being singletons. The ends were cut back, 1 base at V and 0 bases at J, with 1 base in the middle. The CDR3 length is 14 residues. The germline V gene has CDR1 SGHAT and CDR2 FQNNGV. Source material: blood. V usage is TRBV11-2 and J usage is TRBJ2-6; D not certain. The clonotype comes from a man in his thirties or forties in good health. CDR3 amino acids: CASSLGSGANVLTF. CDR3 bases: TGTGCCAGCAGCTTAGGCTCTGGGGCCAACGTCCTGACTTTC.